Listed below are T cell receptor beta chains from one sample, sequenced in a study of control samples from healthy donors and cancer patients. Clones were sequenced by immunoSEQ multiplex PCR, and TCRdb holds only the in-frame ones, with some missing. The table records about 140,000 clones, about nine tenths of them present only once. Sample: blood. All receptors derive from a man in his thirties or forties in good health. The CDR3 runs from the conserved cysteine through the conserved F or W.

j_gene: TRBJ1-6
v_gene: TRBV28
CDR3aa: CASSITGSSPLHF

j_gene: TRBJ2-7
v_gene: TRBV16
CDR3aa: CASSPGSYEQYF

j_gene: TRBJ1-6
v_gene: TRBV27
CDR3aa: CASRPDRNVSPLHF

j_gene: TRBJ2-1
v_gene: TRBV7-8
CDR3aa: CASSLNLGEDYNEQFF

j_gene: TRBJ1-4
v_gene: TRBV27
CDR3aa: CASSTTGGMTNEKLFF

j_gene: TRBJ2-4
v_gene: TRBV28
CDR3aa: CASSAFGGNIQYF

j_gene: TRBJ2-3
v_gene: TRBV15
CDR3aa: CATSEDRGLADTQYF

j_gene: TRBJ2-3
v_gene: TRBV5-4
CDR3aa: CASSLYGTGPDTQYF

j_gene: TRBJ1-3
v_gene: TRBV6-1
CDR3aa: CASSEAWGSGNTIYF

j_gene: TRBJ1-1
v_gene: TRBV29-1
CDR3aa: CSVPGQGASNTEAFF

j_gene: TRBJ2-7
v_gene: TRBV27
CDR3aa: CASMVQGIFSYEQYF

j_gene: TRBJ2-7
v_gene: TRBV5-1
CDR3aa: CASSLGDTSYEQYF

j_gene: TRBJ2-1
v_gene: TRBV9
CDR3aa: CASSVSGLAGDEQFF

j_gene: TRBJ1-4
v_gene: TRBV27
CDR3aa: CASSSPRQGGNEKLFF

j_gene: TRBJ1-1
v_gene: TRBV2
CDR3aa: CASTGGGWSNTEAFF

j_gene: TRBJ1-5
v_gene: TRBV2
CDR3aa: CASSEDRGVGQPQHF

j_gene: TRBJ2-2
v_gene: TRBV5-6
CDR3aa: CASSQALGGLNTGELFF

j_gene: TRBJ2-3
v_gene: TRBV10-3
CDR3aa: CAITEGGSHTDTQYF

j_gene: TRBJ2-4
v_gene: TRBV7-2
CDR3aa: CASSLGGYLGNIQYF

j_gene: TRBJ2-7
v_gene: TRBV23-1
CDR3aa: CASSQSTDRVYEQYF

j_gene: TRBJ2-1
v_gene: TRBV5-1
CDR3aa: CASSPGKGRGPLNEQFF

j_gene: TRBJ2-1
v_gene: TRBV7-6
CDR3aa: CASSLLAGGLNEQFF

j_gene: TRBJ1-6
v_gene: TRBV7-8
CDR3aa: CASSPGVTYNSPLHF

j_gene: TRBJ2-3
v_gene: TRBV24-1
CDR3aa: CATSDSNGAGGLLTDTQYF

j_gene: TRBJ1-2
v_gene: TRBV10-3
CDR3aa: CAIRDDGYTF

j_gene: TRBJ1-5
v_gene: TRBV6-2/TRBV6-3
CDR3aa: CASSYSRTGGEQPQHF

j_gene: TRBJ1-2
v_gene: TRBV10-1
CDR3aa: CASSETALSGYTF

j_gene: TRBJ1-4
v_gene: TRBV2
CDR3aa: CASSNHGARANEKLFF

j_gene: TRBJ1-4
v_gene: TRBV6-5
CDR3aa: CASSYSIGEGYEKLFF

j_gene: TRBJ2-4
v_gene: TRBV27
CDR3aa: CKRDSKNIQYF

j_gene: TRBJ2-7
v_gene: TRBV7-9
CDR3aa: CASSLVQGSYEQYF

j_gene: TRBJ2-5
v_gene: TRBV12-3/TRBV12-4
CDR3aa: CASSPTGEETQYF

j_gene: TRBJ1-6
v_gene: TRBV12-3/TRBV12-4
CDR3aa: CASSSPLHF

j_gene: TRBJ1-2
v_gene: TRBV28
CDR3aa: CASSFLRDRDYGYTF

j_gene: TRBJ2-6
v_gene: TRBV11-2
CDR3aa: CASSWDRAGANVLTF

j_gene: TRBJ2-7
v_gene: TRBV28
CDR3aa: CATGQGHYEQYF

j_gene: TRBJ1-1
v_gene: TRBV5-5
CDR3aa: CASSLEVNTEAFF

j_gene: TRBJ2-1
v_gene: TRBV3-1/TRBV3-2
CDR3aa: CASSQVSTSFMSGSNNEQFF

j_gene: TRBJ2-7
v_gene: TRBV11-2
CDR3aa: CASSLVGGDEQYF

j_gene: TRBJ1-5
v_gene: TRBV4-1
CDR3aa: CASSQDLGGYQPQHF

j_gene: TRBJ1-5
v_gene: TRBV18
CDR3aa: CASSPDSNQPQHF